This entry features one T cell receptor beta chain sequence. This entry belongs to a study of STAT5B mutations in CD4+ large granular lymphocyte leukemia. This table comes from immunoSEQ multiplex PCR, and its TCRdb copy is limited to in-frame clones, with some not included. Among some 30,000 clones listed, less than 75% were seen once. Germline CDR1 and CDR2: MNHNS and SASEGT. This CDR3 spans 11 amino acids. Trimming stripped 6 bases from V and 1 base from J, with 1 base between. Sequencing was performed on CD4+ T cells from blood buffy coats. The receptor was derived from a human donor in good health. The chain uses TRBV6-1 and TRBJ1-5; D is undetermined. CDR3 amino acids: CASRSNQPQHF. CDR3 DNA sequence: TGTGCCAGCAGAAGCAATCAGCCCCAGCATTTT.